The 14 T cell receptor beta chains reported below all come from one sample, sequenced in a study of blood T cell repertoires in COVID-19. The repertoire was sequenced with immunoSEQ multiplex PCR; TCRdb's copy has only in-frame clones and lacks some. The repertoire includes some 200,000 clones, about 90% of them detected once, and 6.5% to 9.5% sits in the top ten. Sequencing was done on a sample of PBMCs or T cells enriched from blood (not recorded which). All receptors come from a woman aged 18 to 35 who had recovered from COVID-19.

The rearrangement joins TRBV3-1 (or the pseudogene TRBV3-2) to TRBJ2-3, with TRBD2 matching 7 bases. This CDR3 is 15 amino acids long. Germline V gene sequence: CDR1 LGHDT, CDR2 YNNKEL (reference sequence). The junction had 3 bases not matched to a gene; V was cut back by 2 bases and J by 1 base. CDR3 sequence (DNA): TGTGCCAGCAGCCAACTAGCGGTTGGCACAGATACGCAGTATTTT. It translates to CASSQLAVGTDTQYF.

The V gene is TRBV9, the J gene TRBJ2-7, with 7 nucleotides matching TRBD1. The V gene end was trimmed by 0 bases and the J gene end by 5 bases; junction bases not matched to a gene: 8. Germline V CDR1 and CDR2: SGDLS, YYNGEE. The CDR3 consists of 15 residues. CDR3 in amino acids: CASSVEGAPGDEQYF. As DNA, the CDR3 is TGTGCCAGCAGCGTAGAGGGGGCTCCCGGGGACGAGCAGTACTTC.

This clone appeared a few times. V is TRBV5-1 and J is TRBJ2-2, with 9 bases identical to TRBD2. The V gene end was trimmed by 4 bases and the J gene end by 1 base; junction bases not matched to a gene: 5. Per the germline V gene, CDR1 is SGHRS and CDR2 is YFSETQ. This CDR3 contains 16 residues. The CDR3: CASSPIAGVNTGELFF. The CDR3 DNA is TGCGCCAGCAGCCCAATAGCGGGGGTGAACACCGGGGAGCTGTTTTTT.

V is TRBV9 and J is TRBJ2-1; perhaps TRBD2 as D (7 bases). Trimming took off 3 bases at V and 4 bases at J, with 17 bases between the two ends. Germline CDR1 reads SGDLS; CDR2 reads YYNGEE. The CDR3 has 16 residues. The CDR3 nucleotides are TGTGCCAGCAGCGCTGGGGCGGGGGCTACTTACAATGAGCAGTTCTTC. Translated: CASSAGAGATYNEQFF.

The J gene is TRBJ2-7, the V gene TRBV4-1, with D maybe TRBD2 (5 bases). The length of the CDR3 is 13 residues. From germline, CDR1 is MGHRA and CDR2 YSYEKL. V was pared by 2 bases and J by 3 bases, with 8 bases between. CDR3 DNA sequence: TGCGCCAGCAGCCAAAGAGGGATCTACGAGCAGTACTTC. It yields the protein CASSQRGIYEQYF.

V usage is TRBV28 and J usage is TRBJ1-3; 9 bases line up with TRBD1. The CDR3 spans 15 residues. With 5 bases clipped from V and 4 bases from J, the junction kept 6 bases outside the gene matches. Germline V lookup: CDR1 MDHEN, CDR2 SYDVKM. The CDR3 spells CASSVRTGAGNTIYF. Here the CDR3 DNA reads TGTGCCAGCAGTGTAAGGACAGGGGCGGGAAACACCATATATTTT. The whole variable domain, remainder taken from reference TRBV28 and TRBJ1-3, is DVKVTQSSRYLVKRTGEKVFLECVQDMDHENMFWYRQDPGLGLRLIYFSYDVKMKEKGDIPEGYSVSREKKERFSLILESASTNQTSMYLCASSVRTGAGNTIYFGEGSWLTVV.

This chain connects TRBV5-4 to TRBJ1-2, with D possibly matching TRBD1 (5 bases). The germline V gene has CDR1 SGHNT and CDR2 YYREEE (reference sequence). CDR3 length: 14 amino acids. V was pared by 4 bases and J by 5 bases, with 15 bases between. CDR3 residues: CASSAMTSGYGYTF. In DNA form, the CDR3 reads TGTGCCAGCAGCGCGATGACTTCAGGGTATGGCTACACCTTC.

This clone was detected a few times. The rearrangement links TRBV28 to TRBJ2-7; D call uncertain. Germline V gene data show CDR1 as MDHEN and CDR2 as SYDVKM. Between the trimmed V and J ends, which lost 3 bases and 5 bases, there was a span of 8 bases. The CDR3 consists of 12 residues. The CDR3 region is CASSFSVDEQYF. As DNA, the CDR3 is TGTGCCAGCAGTTTTTCGGTCGACGAGCAGTACTTC.

The rearrangement links TRBV7-2 to TRBJ1-1; D possibly corresponds to TRBD1 (5 bases). Germline assignment: CDR1 SGHTA and CDR2 FQGNSA. The CDR3 extends over 17 amino acids. V lost 6 bases to trimming and J lost 4 bases, with 24 bases between them. CDR3 residues: CASSSRAAGWWGTEAFF. CDR3 sequence (DNA): TGTGCCAGCAGTTCCCGGGCGGCAGGGTGGTGGGGCACTGAAGCTTTCTTT.

The V and J genes are TRBV15 and TRBJ1-5; 8 bases are shared with TRBD1. V was pared by 7 bases and J by 2 bases, with 4 bases of the junction left unmatched. CDR3 size: 14 residues. Germline V gene sequence: CDR1 LNHNV, CDR2 YYDKDF (reference sequence). The CDR3 region has the DNA TGTGCCACCACCCTGACAGGGGGCAATCAGCCCCAGCATTTT. This encodes CATTLTGGNQPQHF.

The V call is TRBV19, the J call TRBJ1-6; tentatively, D is TRBD1 (5 bases). V was shortened by 7 bases and J by 9 bases, with 19 bases between the two germline ends. This CDR3 comprises 15 residues. Germline values: CDR1 LNHDA, CDR2 SQIVND (reference sequence). CDR3 nucleotides: TGTGCCAGTACCCCGGGGGGACTAGACAGTTCACCCCTCCACTTT. Translating it yields CASTPGGLDSSPLHF. The complete variable domain, with remaining parts taken from reference TRBV19 and TRBJ1-6, reads DGGITQSPKYLFRKEGQNVTLSCEQNLNHDAMYWYRQDPGQGLRLIYYSQIVNDFQKGDIAEGYSVSREKKESFPLTVTSAQKNPTAFYLCASTPGGLDSSPLHFGNGTRLTVT.

This sequence joins TRBV11-2 and TRBJ1-1, with TRBD1 as a possible D gene (6 bases). CDR3 length equals 13 residues. Germline V lookup: CDR1 SGHAT, CDR2 FQNNGV. Trimming cost V 5 bases and J 4 bases, with 11 bases left between them. CDR3 sequence: CASSQQGSTEAFF. The CDR3 nucleotides read TGTGCCAGCAGCCAACAGGGTAGCACTGAAGCTTTCTTT.

The rearrangement links TRBV7-6 to TRBJ1-4; D is possibly TRBD1 (5 bases). CDR1 and CDR2 (germline): SGHVS, FNYEAQ. Trimming shortened V by 2 bases and J by 8 bases, and 15 bases separated the two germline ends. The CDR3 is made up of 15 amino acids. In DNA form, the CDR3 reads TGTGCCAGCAGCTTATTTAGTGAACGGGGGGAAAAACTGTTTTTT. Amino acids: CASSLFSERGEKLFF.

This chain's CDR3 is CASSQVRGAGELFF. In nucleotides, the CDR3 is TGTGCCAGCAGCCAAGTCAGGGGTGCCGGGGAGCTGTTTTTT. The chain couples TRBV3-1 (or the pseudogene TRBV3-2) to TRBJ2-2; perhaps TRBD1 as D (6 bases). The CDR3 sequence is 14 residues long. V was shortened by 1 base and J by 6 bases, with 9 bases between the two germline ends. CDR1 and CDR2 (germline): LGHDT, YNNKEL (reference sequence).